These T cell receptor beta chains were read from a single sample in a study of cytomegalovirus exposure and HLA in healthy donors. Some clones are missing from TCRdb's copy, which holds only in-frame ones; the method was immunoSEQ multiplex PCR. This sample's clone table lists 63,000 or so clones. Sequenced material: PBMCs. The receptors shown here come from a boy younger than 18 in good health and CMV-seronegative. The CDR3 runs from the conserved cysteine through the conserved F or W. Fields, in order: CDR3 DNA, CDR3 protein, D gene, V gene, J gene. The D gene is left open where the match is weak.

TGTGCCAGCAGATACGGGGATCAGCCCCAGCATTTT	CASRYGDQPQHF	.	TRBV2	TRBJ1-5
TGTGCCAGCAGTTTCGGACTAGCGGGGGGAAGGGAGCAGTTCTTC	CASSFGLAGGREQFF	TRBD2	TRBV6-5	TRBJ2-1
TGCGCCAGCAGTGACAGGGAAAATGAAAAACTGTTTTTT	CASSDRENEKLFF	.	TRBV10-1	TRBJ1-4
TGTGCCAGCAGGGACCTCGGGGGGGTGGCAGATACGCAGTATTTT	CASRDLGGVADTQYF	TRBD2	TRBV27	TRBJ2-3
TGTGCCAGCAGTTACAACTCCCGGGTAAACACTGAAGCTTTCTTT	CASSYNSRVNTEAFF	.	TRBV6-5	TRBJ1-1
TGTGCCAGCAGGACTGGACAGGGGTTTGTCTACGAGCAGTACTTC	CASRTGQGFVYEQYF	TRBD1	TRBV27	TRBJ2-7
TGTGCCAGCAGCAAGGGACTTCAAGAGACCCAGTACTTC	CASSKGLQETQYF	.	TRBV7-2	TRBJ2-5
TGTGCCAGCAGCCCAGGGAACTCAGGAAACACCATATATTTT	CASSPGNSGNTIYF	.	TRBV6-5	TRBJ1-3
TGCGCCAGCAGGCAGACAGGGTTTGGAACTGAAGCTTTCTTT	CASRQTGFGTEAFF	TRBD1	TRBV5-1	TRBJ1-1
TGTGCCAGCAGTGAAGGGGAGGACAGGGGAGGAAAACTGTTTTTT	CASSEGEDRGGKLFF	TRBD1	TRBV6-1	TRBJ1-4
TGTGCCAGCAGCTTGGTAACAGGTGGCTATGGCTACACCTTC	CASSLVTGGYGYTF	.	TRBV5-5	TRBJ1-2
TGTGCCAGCAGCTTGGGACTTCAACCGAGCTCCTACGAGCAGTACTTC	CASSLGLQPSSYEQYF	.	TRBV5-6	TRBJ2-7
TGTGCCTGGAGTGTACAGGGCAGTCAAAGTTTTCAGTACTTC	CAWSVQGSQSFQYF	.	TRBV30	TRBJ2-4
TGTGCCAGCAGCCCCGGGCGGGAAACTGAAGCTTTCTTT	CASSPGRETEAFF	.	TRBV7-6	TRBJ1-1
TGTGCCAGCAGTTACTCGGGGGGGGGCCTCTACGAGCAGTACTTC	CASSYSGGGLYEQYF	TRBD2	TRBV25-1	TRBJ2-7
TGTGCCAGCAGCGTTTTGAGGGAATCCGATGGCTACACCTTC	CASSVLRESDGYTF	.	TRBV9	TRBJ1-2
TGTGCCAGCAGTCCACTCGGGACAGGGAACACTGAAGCTTTCTTT	CASSPLGTGNTEAFF	TRBD1	TRBV27	TRBJ1-1
TGCGCCAGCAGTCCTACTAGCGTTCAAGAGACCCAGTACTTC	CASSPTSVQETQYF	TRBD2	TRBV5-1	TRBJ2-5
TGTGCCTGGAGTCCGATATTTGGCCCGCAAGCTTTCTTT	CAWSPIFGPQAFF	.	TRBV30	TRBJ1-1
TGTGCCAGCAGTCTGACAGGGGTCTTGGGGAATCAGCCCCAGCATTTT	CASSLTGVLGNQPQHF	TRBD1	TRBV2	TRBJ1-5
TGTGCCAGCAGTTCAATGGTAGCGGGGGCCGGGGAGCTGTTTTTT	CASSSMVAGAGELFF	TRBD2	TRBV6-5	TRBJ2-2
TGTGCCAGCAGCAGCGGGAAGGGGACAGATACGCAGTATTTT	CASSSGKGTDTQYF	TRBD2	TRBV13	TRBJ2-3
TGTGCCAGTAGCCCTATCCCGGGACTAGCGGGGGGTCCCTACAATGAGCAGTTCTTC	CASSPIPGLAGGPYNEQFF	TRBD2	TRBV19	TRBJ2-1
TGTGCCAGCATCCGTAGCGGGAGTTACAATGAGCAGTTCTTC	CASIRSGSYNEQFF	TRBD2	TRBV7-9	TRBJ2-1
TGTGCCAGCAGTGAAGGTCTCGAAAGCCTGCGGGGCTACACCTTC	CASSEGLESLRGYTF	.	TRBV2	TRBJ1-2
TGTGCCAGCAGTTTATACCCGGGGACAGGGCAGAACACTGAAGCTTTCTTT	CASSLYPGTGQNTEAFF	TRBD1	TRBV28	TRBJ1-1
TGTGCCAGCAGCCAATCGGCAGGAGGCTATGGCTACACCTTC	CASSQSAGGYGYTF	.	TRBV14	TRBJ1-2
TGTGCCAGCGGGCGGCCGGGGAATTACGAGCAGTACTTC	CASGRPGNYEQYF	.	TRBV5-4	TRBJ2-7
TGTGCCAGCGCAACAGGGATCTGGAGCAATCAGCCCCAGCATTTT	CASATGIWSNQPQHF	.	TRBV6-5	TRBJ1-5
TGTGCCAGCAGTTACGAGGACAGGGCCCCCTATGGCTACACCTTC	CASSYEDRAPYGYTF	TRBD1	TRBV6-5	TRBJ1-2
TGTGCCTGGAGTGTAATTGACTCCGTCCGCTATGGCTACACCTTC	CAWSVIDSVRYGYTF	.	TRBV30	TRBJ1-2
TGTGCCAGCAGCAAACAGACGGCGGGGGAGCAGTACTTC	CASSKQTAGEQYF	.	TRBV7-9	TRBJ2-7
TGCGCCAGCAGCGAAGACAGGGTCTCACCCCTCCACTTT	CASSEDRVSPLHF	TRBD1	TRBV5-1	TRBJ1-6
TGTGCCAGCAGTAGCAGACAGGGGGGTGGCTACACCTTC	CASSSRQGGGYTF	TRBD1	TRBV6-5	TRBJ1-2
TGTGCCAGCAGTCCACCTTGGGGGCCCTCCTACAATGAGCAGTTCTTC	CASSPPWGPSYNEQFF	.	TRBV7-9	TRBJ2-1
TGTGCCAGTAGTATCGGGGCAGGGGGCAATGAGCAGTTCTTC	CASSIGAGGNEQFF	TRBD1	TRBV19	TRBJ2-1
TGCGCCAGCAGCCAAGACGGCGGGCCTTCCTACAATGAGCAGTTCTTC	CASSQDGGPSYNEQFF	.	TRBV4-3	TRBJ2-1
TGTGCCAGCAGTGACCAAGCGGGACCCACAGATACGCAGTATTTT	CASSDQAGPTDTQYF	TRBD2	TRBV6-4	TRBJ2-3
TGCGCCAGCAGCCAAGCCGGGACTAGCGCCATGGGGGAGCAGTACTTC	CASSQAGTSAMGEQYF	TRBD2	TRBV4-3	TRBJ2-7
TGTGCCAGCAGCGGTCCTCGGACTAGCGGGATGTATGAGCAGTTCTTC	CASSGPRTSGMYEQFF	TRBD2	TRBV7-9	TRBJ2-1
TGTGCCAGCAGCCAGGGCAACACTGAAGCTTTCTTT	CASSQGNTEAFF	.	TRBV28	TRBJ1-1